Listed below are T cell receptor beta chains from one sample, sequenced in a study of shared clonotypes between healthy human individuals. Some clones are missing from TCRdb's copy, which holds only in-frame ones; the method was immunoSEQ multiplex PCR. The table lists around 2,000,000 clones, approximately 94% of them singletons. What was sequenced was naive CD8+ T cells sorted from blood. These receptors were collected from a man aged 18 to 30 in good health. CDR3s leave out the opening cysteine and the closing phenylalanine or tryptophan. Fields, in order: V gene, CDR3 protein.

>TRBV13
ASYHRSSYEQY
>TRBV5-6
ASSPGSHVDEQF
>TRBV9
ASSPLAGGWTDTQY
>TRBV28
ASSFGPGGYEQY
>TRBV4-3
ASSPGPSITDTQY
>TRBV6-1
ASSERGLNEQF
>TRBV9
ASSVEGSVTQY
>TRBV9
ASSPGADAYEQY
>TRBV5-8
AGVPGLAANTGELF
>TRBV7-2
ASSLASSTYTLTWAYNEQF
>TRBV9
ASSVVEGENEQF